This record looks at one T cell receptor beta chain sequence and its context. What it binds is not known. The record originates from a study of T-cell memory formation after mild COVID-19. Study information: TCR clusters were mostly confined to one donor each. Study-level findings and limits: The SARS-CoV-2 specificity of second-wave clones reaching peak at day 37 remained unverified. Pre-infection memory contained some responding clones, which suggested that cross-reactive memory had joined. Shrinking CD4+ clones were chiefly CM and EM; CD8+ ones were chiefly EMRA.

TCRdb re-called the 5' RACE reads with MiXCR, one entry per CDR3 protein. This table holds hundreds of thousands of distinct CDR3 sequences, around a quarter found once. CDR3 length: 12 residues. Unmatched junction bases numbered 2, after V lost 8 bases and J lost 6 bases. The chain uses TRBV12-3 or TRBV12-4 and TRBJ2-2, with TRBD1 identical over 8 bases. The sequence was obtained from an adult woman who had mild COVID-19 (a few samples of this study predate the infection). Cell type and time point are not known. Sequenced material: PBMCs or a T cell subset sorted from them (not recorded which). The CDR3 here is CASYRGAGELFF. CDR3 nucleotides: TGTGCCAGCTACAGGGGGGCCGGGGAGCTGTTTTTT.